Below are 21 T cell receptor beta chains sequenced from a single sample in a study of shared T cell receptors in the human thymus. Assay: immunoSEQ multiplex PCR; the TCRdb copy retains only in-frame clones and omits some. The sample yields hundreds of thousands of clones, 80% to 90% seen once. The sample was also linked to a second study, of human thymus T cells.

The material sequenced was thymocytes. These receptors were obtained from a boy in the first two years of life with a congenital heart defect.

This chain uses TRBV27 with TRBJ1-1, with D unresolved. V lost 1 base and J lost 1, with 10 bases in between. In germline, CDR1 is MNHEY, CDR2 SMNVEV (reference sequence). This CDR3 has 15 residues. Here the CDR3 DNA reads TGTGCCAGCAGTTTATTCCACTTCGGGAACACTGAAGCTTTCTTT. It specifies CASSLFHFGNTEAFF.

The J gene is TRBJ1-1, the V gene TRBV1. TRBV1 is reported as a pseudogene. The CDR3 has 15 residues. For the CDR3, the DNA is TGCACCAGCAGCCAAGAGGTAGGAGAGAACACTGAAGCTTTCTTT. This encodes CTSSQEVGENTEAFF.

The chain combines TRBV30 with TRBJ2-5, with TRBD2 identical over 12 bases. With 0 bases clipped from V and 5 bases from J, the junction kept 4 bases outside the gene matches. Per the germline V gene, CDR1 is GTSNPN and CDR2 is SVGIG (reference sequence). This CDR3 has 15 residues. The CDR3 is CAWSVSLAGGETQYF. CDR3 nucleotides: TGTGCCTGGAGTGTAAGTCTAGCGGGAGGGGAGACCCAGTACTTC.

This sequence joins TRBV18 and TRBJ2-3; D may be TRBD1 (6 bases). V was cut by 3 bases and J by 4 bases, with 14 bases left in between. In germline, CDR1 is KGHSH, CDR2 LQKENI. CDR3 length equals 15 residues. This CDR3 reads CASSPPQGSADTQYF. The CDR3 coding sequence is TGTGCCAGCTCACCTCCACAGGGTAGCGCAGATACGCAGTATTTT.

The V and J genes are TRBV27 and TRBJ2-1; possible D gene TRBD1, 6 bases. Per the germline V gene, CDR1 is MNHEY and CDR2 is SMNVEV (reference sequence). CDR3 length equals 15 residues. V was clipped by 0 bases and J by 5 bases, with 11 bases between them. CDR3 in DNA: TGTGCCAGCAGTTTATCGGGGGACACCCACAATGAGCAGTTCTTC. Protein product: CASSLSGDTHNEQFF.

This clone was counted a few times. This chain uses TRBV27 with TRBJ2-3; no firm D call. Germline CDR1 reads MNHEY; CDR2 reads SMNVEV (reference sequence). V lost 6 bases, J lost 4 bases, and 11 bases lay in between. This CDR3 spans 13 amino acids. The chain's CDR3 is CASSRIAPDTQYF. DNA for the CDR3: TGTGCCAGCAGCCGCATAGCTCCAGATACGCAGTATTTT.

The chain combines TRBV19 with TRBJ2-7; 10 bases map to TRBD1. Trimming removed 4 bases from V and 6 bases from J; junction bases left unmatched: 6. This CDR3 is 14 amino acids long. Per germline, CDR1 LNHDA and CDR2 SQIVND (reference sequence). CDR3 in DNA: TGTGCCAGTAGTAACTACCGGACAGGGGGCGAGCAGTACTTC. Protein: CASSNYRTGGEQYF. The full variable domain, completed using reference TRBV19 and TRBJ2-7, is DGGITQSPKYLFRKEGQNVTLSCEQNLNHDAMYWYRQDPGQGLRLIYYSQIVNDFQKGDIAEGYSVSREKKESFPLTVTSAQKNPTAFYLCASSNYRTGGEQYFGPGTRLTVT.

The chain links TRBV2 to TRBJ2-1; weak D call: TRBD2 (5 bases). V lost 8 bases, J lost 5 bases, and 13 bases lay in between. This CDR3 has 13 amino acids. The V gene's germline CDR1 is SNHLY and CDR2 FYNNEI. DNA of the CDR3: TGTGCCAGCCTTCAACTAGAGAACAATGAGCAGTTCTTC. It translates to CASLQLENNEQFF.

V usage is TRBV29-1 and J usage is TRBJ2-1; 12 positions agree with TRBD2. J was trimmed by 6 bases and V by 6 bases; bases with no gene match: 9. This CDR3 has 15 residues. Germline assignment: CDR1 SQVTM and CDR2 ANQGSEA. The CDR3 nucleotides read TGCAGCGTGCCGACTAGCGGGGGCCCGTCCAATGAGCAGTTCTTC. Protein sequence: CSVPTSGGPSNEQFF.

The J gene is TRBJ2-7, the V gene TRBV7-9; 15 bases map to TRBD2. Germline loops: CDR1 SEHNR, CDR2 FQNEAQ (reference sequence). The junction had 5 bases not matched to a gene; V was cut back by 4 bases and J by 4 bases. The CDR3 sequence is 16 residues long. CDR3 sequence: CASSSYGTSGGYEQYF. DNA of the CDR3: TGTGCCAGCAGCTCTTACGGGACTAGCGGGGGGTACGAGCAGTACTTC. The whole variable domain, filled in from reference TRBV7-9 and TRBJ2-7, reads DTGVSQNPRHKITKRGQNVTFRCDPISEHNRLYWYRQTLGQGPEFLTYFQNEAQLEKSRLLSDRFSAERPKGSFSTLEIQRTEQGDSAMYLCASSSYGTSGGYEQYFGPGTRLTVT.

This clone was recorded once. This chain links TRBV4-1 with TRBJ1-3; D uncertain. V was pared by 1 base and J by 0 bases, with 7 bases between. From germline, CDR1 is MGHRA and CDR2 YSYEKL. CDR3 length: 15 amino acids. CDR3 DNA sequence: TGCGCCAGCAGCCAAGTGTCAGACTCTGGAAACACCATATATTTT. It yields the protein CASSQVSDSGNTIYF.

V is TRBV7-9 and J is TRBJ1-4; 8 bases align to TRBD1. This CDR3 contains 15 residues. Unmatched junction bases numbered 6, after V lost 2 bases and J lost 7 bases. CDR1 and CDR2 from the germline V gene are SEHNR and FQNEAQ (reference sequence). In nucleotides, the CDR3 is TGTGCCAGCAGCTTATCGGACAGGGACGGTGAAAAACTGTTTTTT. This encodes CASSLSDRDGEKLFF.

This chain connects TRBV30 to TRBJ1-3; D not certain. Germline V CDR1 and CDR2: GTSNPN, SVGIG (reference sequence). This CDR3 contains 14 residues. Trimming stripped 4 bases from V and 0 bases from J, with 10 bases between. The CDR3 here is CAWMGRDSGNTIYF. The CDR3, as DNA: TGTGCCTGGATGGGGAGGGACTCTGGAAACACCATATATTTT.

The chain is built from TRBV7-6 and TRBJ2-1; no reliable D call. Trimming stripped 0 bases from V and 7 bases from J, with 7 bases between. The germline gives CDR1 SGHVS, CDR2 FNYEAQ. This CDR3 contains 13 residues. Here the CDR3 DNA reads TGTGCCAGCAGCTTAGCGCTGGAGAATGAGCAGTTCTTC. Translating gives CASSLALENEQFF.

The chain combines TRBV5-6 with TRBJ1-2; 8 bases fit TRBD1. Germline V lookup: CDR1 SGHDT, CDR2 YYEEEE. This CDR3 spans 18 amino acids. Germline trimming cut 0 bases from V and 5 bases from J; bases unmatched to any gene: 15. The CDR3 nucleotides read TGTGCCAGCAGCTTGGATCGAATACCCAGGACAGGGAGGTATGGCTACACCTTC. This gives the protein CASSLDRIPRTGRYGYTF.

This chain connects TRBV9 to TRBJ1-1; tentative D call: TRBD1 (6 bases). Deletions cut 4 bases from V and 2 bases from J, with 24 bases between. This CDR3 contains 18 residues. The V gene's germline CDR1 is SGDLS and CDR2 YYNGEE. This CDR3 is CASSPPPTGPKGNTEAFF. CDR3 nucleotides: TGTGCCAGCAGCCCGCCTCCGACAGGACCCAAGGGAAACACTGAAGCTTTCTTT.

The chain uses TRBV27 and TRBJ1-4, with D unclear. Trimming left V 3 bases short and J 10 bases short, with 21 bases between. Per germline, CDR1 MNHEY and CDR2 SMNVEV (reference sequence). CDR3 length equals 16 residues. CDR3 loop: CASSLICPGRRGKLFF. The CDR3 nucleotides read TGTGCCAGCAGTTTGATCTGCCCCGGGAGACGGGGAAAACTGTTTTTT. Using reference TRBV27 and TRBJ1-4 for the parts outside the CDR3, the full variable domain is EAQVTQNPRYLITVTGKKLTVTCSQNMNHEYMSWYRQDPGLGLRQIYYSMNVEVTDKGDVPEGYKVSRKEKRNFPLILESPSPNQTSLYFCASSLICPGRRGKLFFGSGTQLSVL.

The chain uses TRBV11-2 and TRBJ1-2; 8 bases are a match to TRBD1. The trim removed 1 base at V and 8 bases at J, leaving 6 bases unmatched. CDR1 and CDR2 from the germline V gene are SGHAT and FQNNGV. The CDR3 sequence is 14 residues long. In DNA form, the CDR3 reads TGTGCCAGCAGCTTAGGGATGACAGGGGTCGGCTACACCTTC. Amino acids: CASSLGMTGVGYTF.

The chain carries TRBV14 and TRBJ1-1, with D uncertain. This CDR3 has 14 amino acids. CDR1 is SGHDN and CDR2 is FVKESK in the germline V gene. V shed 4 bases and J shed 2 bases, with 11 bases lying between them. CDR3 sequence reads: CASSRLTSNTEAFF. The DNA for the CDR3 is TGTGCCAGCAGCCGCCTCACAAGTAACACTGAAGCTTTCTTT.

V gene TRBV5-6 combines with J gene TRBJ2-7; a weak D match, TRBD1 (6 bases). The CDR3 has 15 residues. Germline CDR1 SGHDT, CDR2 YYEEEE. V gave up 3 bases and J gave up 0 bases, with 13 bases separating them. The CDR3 reads CASSWYRVISYEQYF. Here the CDR3 DNA reads TGTGCCAGCAGCTGGTACAGGGTAATCTCCTACGAGCAGTACTTC.

This clone was found once. J is TRBJ1-5 and V is TRBV18, with 9 bases fitting TRBD1. This CDR3 comprises 14 residues. With V trimmed by 5 bases and J by 6 bases, 5 bases remained unmatched. Germline lookup yields CDR1 KGHSH and CDR2 LQKENI. The CDR3 DNA follows: TGTGCCAGCTCATGGGGGACAGGGTTTCAGCCCCAGCATTTT. Amino acids: CASSWGTGFQPQHF.